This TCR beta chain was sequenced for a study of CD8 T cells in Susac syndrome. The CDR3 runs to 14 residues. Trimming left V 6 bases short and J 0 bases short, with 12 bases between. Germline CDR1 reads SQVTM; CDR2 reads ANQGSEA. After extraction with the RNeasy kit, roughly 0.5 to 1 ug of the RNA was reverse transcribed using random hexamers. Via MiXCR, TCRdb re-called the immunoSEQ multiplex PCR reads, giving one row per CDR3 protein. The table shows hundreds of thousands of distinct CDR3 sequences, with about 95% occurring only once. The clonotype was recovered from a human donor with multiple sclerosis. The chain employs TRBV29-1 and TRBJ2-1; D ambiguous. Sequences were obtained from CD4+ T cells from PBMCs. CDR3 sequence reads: CSVRGASSYNEQFF. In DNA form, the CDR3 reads TGCAGCGTCCGAGGAGCTAGCTCCTACAATGAGCAGTTCTTC.